Listed below are T cell receptor beta chains from one sample, sequenced in a study of beta chain features in type 1 diabetes. TCRdb keeps only in-frame clones here, not all; method: immunoSEQ multiplex PCR. The profile shows about 170,000 clones, roughly 8% of them singletons. Sequencing was performed on central memory CD4+ T cells from blood. Every receptor here comes from a man aged 18 to 29 with type 1 diabetes. Both conserved end residues are trimmed from each CDR3. Each record gives: CDR3 protein, V gene, CDR3 length.

ASSSLGTGRMEAF	TRBV28	13
ASSTGQAFPYEQY	TRBV5-1	13
ASSLGSSTDTQY	TRBV7-2	12
ASSVPLLTGGSPEKLF	TRBV19	16
ASSPPDGRGYEQY	TRBV18	13
SVVRGNTEAF	TRBV29-1	10
ASSRGLAGVAGELF	TRBV5-4	14
SVGWGQGLNEKLF	TRBV29-1	13
ASTNTVYDTEAF	TRBV2	12
ASSALAGGLAGELF	TRBV27	14
ASSLVGGTVYNEQF	TRBV5-1	14
ASSVGPTSGTDTQY	TRBV9	14
ASGGTSPEQF	TRBV11-3	10
ASSSKRGGETQY	TRBV7-2	12
ASSLTGGGDEQY	TRBV18	12
AISPTGTPGTQY	TRBV10-3	12
ASSQGVAGDTDTQY	TRBV4-1	14
ASSYSEALGSSPLH	TRBV6-5	14
ASRTSGYEQY	TRBV6-1	10
ASSAGTGGYLYVDEQF	TRBV28	16
ASSRLLTPTGFLDNEQF	TRBV28	17
ASSIQRTSYEQY	TRBV11-2	12
ASSLPVRREQY	TRBV28	11
SVSRTAGAKNIQY	TRBV29-1	13
ASSLVARRDEQF	TRBV5-6	12
ASSKDSGAGELF	TRBV5-4	12
ASRIQRSNTEAF	TRBV28	12
ASSLIAGAYEQY	TRBV5-1	12
SVGTPSYEQY	TRBV29-1	10
ASSYQNPNYGYT	TRBV6-6	12
ASSVTITGGVSGANVLT	TRBV5-1	17
SVTGSYSNQPQH	TRBV29-1	12
ASSQAWGGRRAYGYT	TRBV4-3	15
ASSLDLSGGYNEQF	TRBV11-2	14
ASSPAGSYGYT	TRBV18	11
ASSRGQEHNEKLF	TRBV7-9	13
ASSRGTGGPNTGELF	TRBV19	15
ASSRAGTAHNQPQH	TRBV5-7	14
ASSRDSRGQF	TRBV7-9	10
ASSPGGGRTYEQY	TRBV4-1	13
ASSPGGTIY	TRBV7-8	9
ASSQDLVYNEQF	TRBV4-1	12
ASSTARAGELF	TRBV9	11
ASSLEGGNYGYT	TRBV7-2	12
ASSPGLVTSGGARVGRETQY	TRBV4-2	20
ASRGLERETQY	TRBV6-5	11
ASSEKPGSSYNEQF	TRBV6-1	14
ASSLGQRTDTQY	TRBV9	12
ASSSTSNGELF	TRBV5-4	11